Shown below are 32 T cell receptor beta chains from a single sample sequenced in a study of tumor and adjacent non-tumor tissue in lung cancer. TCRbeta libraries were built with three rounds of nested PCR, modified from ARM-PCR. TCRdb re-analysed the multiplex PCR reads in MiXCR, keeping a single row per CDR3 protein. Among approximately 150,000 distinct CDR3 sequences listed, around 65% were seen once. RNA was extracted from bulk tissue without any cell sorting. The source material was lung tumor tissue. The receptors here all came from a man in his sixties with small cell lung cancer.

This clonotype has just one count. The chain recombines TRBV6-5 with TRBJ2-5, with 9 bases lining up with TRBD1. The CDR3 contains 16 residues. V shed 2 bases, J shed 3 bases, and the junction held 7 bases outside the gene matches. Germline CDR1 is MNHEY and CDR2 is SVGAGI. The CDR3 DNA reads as TGTGCCAGCAGTTACGTTCGGACAGGGGACAAAGAGACCCAGTACTTC. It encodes CASSYVRTGDKETQYF.

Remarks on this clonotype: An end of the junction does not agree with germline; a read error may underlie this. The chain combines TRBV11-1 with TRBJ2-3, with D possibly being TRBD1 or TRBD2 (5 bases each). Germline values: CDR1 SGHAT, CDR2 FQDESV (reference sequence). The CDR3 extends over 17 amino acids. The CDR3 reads CASSVALGVAGADTQCF. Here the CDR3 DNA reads TGTGCCAGTAGCGTAGCCTTGGGAGTGGCCGGGGCAGATACGCAGTGTTTT. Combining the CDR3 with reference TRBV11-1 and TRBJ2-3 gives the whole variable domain EAEVAQSPRYKITEKSQAVAFWCDPISGHATLYWYRQILGQGPELLVQFQDESVVDDSQLPKDRFSAERLKGVDSTLKIQPAELGDSAMYLCASSVALGVAGADTQCFGPGTRLTVL.

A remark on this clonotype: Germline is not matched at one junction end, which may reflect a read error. Here the CDR3 reads CASSLSHPYEQYF. The CDR3 bases are TGTGCCAGCAGTTTAAGCCACCCCTACGAGCAATACTTC. This chain connects TRBV12-3 or TRBV12-4 to TRBJ2-7; D unresolved. The CDR3 consists of 13 residues.

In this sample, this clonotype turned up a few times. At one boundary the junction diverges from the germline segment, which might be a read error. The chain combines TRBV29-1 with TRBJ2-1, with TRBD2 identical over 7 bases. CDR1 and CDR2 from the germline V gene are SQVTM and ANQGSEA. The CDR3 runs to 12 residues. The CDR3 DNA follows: TGCAGCATTGAGGACGCGGGAGACGAGCAGTTCTTC. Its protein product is CSIEDAGDEQFF.

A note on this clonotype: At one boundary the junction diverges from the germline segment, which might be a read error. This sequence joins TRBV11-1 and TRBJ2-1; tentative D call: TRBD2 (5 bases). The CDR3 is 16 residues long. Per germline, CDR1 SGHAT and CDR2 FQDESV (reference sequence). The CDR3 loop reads CASSSGDRCIYTEQFF. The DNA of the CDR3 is TGTGCCAGCAGCTCCGGGGATCGGTGTATTTACACTGAGCAGTTCTTC.

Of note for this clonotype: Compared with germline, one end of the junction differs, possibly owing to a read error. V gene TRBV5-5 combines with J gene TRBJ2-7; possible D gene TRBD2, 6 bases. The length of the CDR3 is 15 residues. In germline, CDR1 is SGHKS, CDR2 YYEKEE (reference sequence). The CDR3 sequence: CASSLEGGGLAEQCF. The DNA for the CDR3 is TGTGCCAGCAGCTTGGAAGGTGGAGGGTTGGCCGAACAGTGCTTC.

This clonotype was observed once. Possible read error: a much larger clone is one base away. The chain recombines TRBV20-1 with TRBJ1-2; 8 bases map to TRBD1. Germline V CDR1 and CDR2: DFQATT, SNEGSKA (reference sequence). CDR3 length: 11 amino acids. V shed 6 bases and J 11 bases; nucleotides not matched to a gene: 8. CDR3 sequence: CSAARTGRYTF. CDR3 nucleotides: TGCAGTGCCGCAAGGACAGGGAGATACACCTTC.

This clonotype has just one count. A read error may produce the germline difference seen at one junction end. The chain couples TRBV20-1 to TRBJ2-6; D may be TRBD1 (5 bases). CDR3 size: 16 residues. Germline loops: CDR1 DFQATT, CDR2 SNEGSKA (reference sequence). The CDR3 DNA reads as TGCAGTGCTAGGCGCGCGGACAACTCTGAGGCCAACGTCCTGACTTTC. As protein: CSARRADNSEANVLTF.

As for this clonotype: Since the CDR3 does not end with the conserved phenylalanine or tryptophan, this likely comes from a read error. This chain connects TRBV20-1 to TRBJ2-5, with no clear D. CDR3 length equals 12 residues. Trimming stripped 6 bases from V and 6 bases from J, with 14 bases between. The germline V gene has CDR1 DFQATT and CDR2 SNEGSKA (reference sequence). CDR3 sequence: CSAKTRLQTQYS. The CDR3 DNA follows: TGCAGTGCAAAGACAAGGCTTCAGACCCAGTACTCC.

For the CDR3, the DNA is TGTGCCAGCAGCATCGGACAGGGACGGTTATTGGAGACCCAGTACTTC. It encodes CASSIGQGRLLETQYF. V usage is TRBV9 and J usage is TRBJ2-5; TRBD1 aligns across 8 bases. V lost 4 bases to trimming and J lost 5 bases; unmatched junction nucleotides: 13. Germline loops: CDR1 SGDLS, CDR2 YYNGEE. This CDR3 has 16 amino acids.

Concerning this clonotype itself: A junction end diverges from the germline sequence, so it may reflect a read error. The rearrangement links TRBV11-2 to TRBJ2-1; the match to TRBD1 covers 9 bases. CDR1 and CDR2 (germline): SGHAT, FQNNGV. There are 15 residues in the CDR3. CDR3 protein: CVSSLTGGTCNEQFF. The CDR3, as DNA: TGTGTCAGCAGCTTAACAGGGGGCACCTGCAATGAGCAGTTCTTC.

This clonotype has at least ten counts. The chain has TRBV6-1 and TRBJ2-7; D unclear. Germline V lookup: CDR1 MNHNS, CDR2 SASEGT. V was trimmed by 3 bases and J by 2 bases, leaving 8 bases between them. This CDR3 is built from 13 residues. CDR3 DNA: TGTGCCAGCAGTGAGCACAGAGCCTACGAGCAGTACTTC. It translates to CASSEHRAYEQYF.

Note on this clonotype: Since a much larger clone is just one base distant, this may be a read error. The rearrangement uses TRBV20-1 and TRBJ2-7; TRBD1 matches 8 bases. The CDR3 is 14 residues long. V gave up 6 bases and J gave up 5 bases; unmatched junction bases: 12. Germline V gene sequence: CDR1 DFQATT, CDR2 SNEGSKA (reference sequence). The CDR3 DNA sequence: TGCAGTGCCCAGGCTACAGGGGACAGGAACGAGCAGTACTTC. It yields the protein CSAQATGDRNEQYF.

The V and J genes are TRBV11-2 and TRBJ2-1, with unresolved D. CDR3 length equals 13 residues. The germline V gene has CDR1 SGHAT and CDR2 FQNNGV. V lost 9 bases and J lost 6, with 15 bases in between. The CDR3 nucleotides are TGTGCCAGTAGTTTCGTGCTCAGCAATGAGCAGTTCTTC. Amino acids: CASSFVLSNEQFF.

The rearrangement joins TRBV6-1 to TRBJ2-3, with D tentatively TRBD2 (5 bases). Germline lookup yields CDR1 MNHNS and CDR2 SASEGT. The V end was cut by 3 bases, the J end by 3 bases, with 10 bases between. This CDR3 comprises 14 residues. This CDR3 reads CASSEVVATDTQYF. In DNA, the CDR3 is TGTGCCAGCAGTGAGGTGGTAGCGACAGATACGCAGTATTTT.

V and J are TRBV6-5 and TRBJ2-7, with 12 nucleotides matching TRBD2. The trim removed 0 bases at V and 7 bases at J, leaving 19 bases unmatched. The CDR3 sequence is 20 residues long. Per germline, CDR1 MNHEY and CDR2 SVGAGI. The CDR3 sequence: CASSYSYRVTSGRTSQEQYV. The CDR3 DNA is TGTGCCAGCAGTTACTCTTATAGGGTAACTAGCGGGAGGACATCCCAGGAGCAGTACGTC.

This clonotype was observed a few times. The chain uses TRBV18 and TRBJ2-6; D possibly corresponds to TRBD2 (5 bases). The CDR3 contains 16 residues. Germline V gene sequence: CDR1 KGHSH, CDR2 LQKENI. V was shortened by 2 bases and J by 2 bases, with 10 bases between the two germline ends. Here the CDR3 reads CASSPAGPTGANVLTF. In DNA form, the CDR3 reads TGTGCCAGCTCACCAGCGGGCCCCACTGGGGCCAACGTCCTGACTTTC.

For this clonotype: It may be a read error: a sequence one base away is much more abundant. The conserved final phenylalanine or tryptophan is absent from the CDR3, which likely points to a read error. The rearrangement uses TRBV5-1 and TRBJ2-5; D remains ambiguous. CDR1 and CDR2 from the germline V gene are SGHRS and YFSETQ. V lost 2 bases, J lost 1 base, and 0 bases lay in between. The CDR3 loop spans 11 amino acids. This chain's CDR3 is CASSFQETQYL. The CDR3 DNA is TGCGCCAGCAGCTTCCAAGAGACCCAGTACCTC.

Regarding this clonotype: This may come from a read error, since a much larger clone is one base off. The CDR3 is CANSETGDIQYF. CDR3 sequence (DNA): TGTGCCAACAGTGAAACGGGGGACATTCAGTACTTC. V is TRBV6-1 and J is TRBJ2-4, with D perhaps matching TRBD2 (6 bases). CDR1 MNHNS and CDR2 SASEGT come from the germline V gene. The CDR3 runs 12 residues.

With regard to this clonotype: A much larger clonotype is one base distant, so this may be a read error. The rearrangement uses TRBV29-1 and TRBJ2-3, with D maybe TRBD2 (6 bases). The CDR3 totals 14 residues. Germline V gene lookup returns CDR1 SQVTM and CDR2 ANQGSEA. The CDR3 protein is CCVEGGRGADTQYF. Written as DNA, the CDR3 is TGCTGCGTTGAAGGAGGGAGAGGGGCAGATACGCAGTATTTT.

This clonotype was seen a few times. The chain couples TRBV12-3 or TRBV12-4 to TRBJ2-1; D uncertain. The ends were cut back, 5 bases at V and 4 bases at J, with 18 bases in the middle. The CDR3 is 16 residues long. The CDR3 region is CASSLDRVYLYNEQFF. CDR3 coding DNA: TGTGCCAGCAGTCTGGACCGAGTTTATCTTTACAATGAGCAGTTCTTC.

CDR3 DNA sequence: TGTGCCAGCAGTTACCCGAGGACTCGACCAAGGGAGCAGTTCTTC. Translation: CASSYPRTRPREQFF. The chain combines TRBV6-2 or TRBV6-3 with TRBJ2-1, with a tentative D call TRBD2 (5 bases). CDR3 size: 15 residues. Germline V CDR1 and CDR2: MNHEY, SVGEGT. V was trimmed by 2 bases and J by 10 bases, leaving 18 bases between them.

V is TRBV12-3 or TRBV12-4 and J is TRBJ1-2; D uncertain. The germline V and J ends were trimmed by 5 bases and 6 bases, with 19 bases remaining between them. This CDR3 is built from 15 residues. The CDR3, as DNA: TGTGCCAGCAGTACGGACCGTATTTGTCTGGATGGCTACACCTTC. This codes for CASSTDRICLDGYTF.

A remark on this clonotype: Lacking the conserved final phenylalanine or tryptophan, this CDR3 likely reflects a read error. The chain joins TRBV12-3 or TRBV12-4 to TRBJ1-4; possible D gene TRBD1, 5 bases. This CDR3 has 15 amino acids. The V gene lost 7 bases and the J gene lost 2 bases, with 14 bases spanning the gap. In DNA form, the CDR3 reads TGTGCCAGCAACCAACCCGGGGGGACTAATGAAAAACTGTTTTCT. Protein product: CASNQPGGTNEKLFS.

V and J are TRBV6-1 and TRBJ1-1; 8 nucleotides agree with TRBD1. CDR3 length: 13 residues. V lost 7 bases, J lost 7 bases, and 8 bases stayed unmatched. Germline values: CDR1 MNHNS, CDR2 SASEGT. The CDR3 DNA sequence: TGTGCCAGCATCTACAGGGGGGCCATTGAAGCTTTCTTT. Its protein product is CASIYRGAIEAFF.

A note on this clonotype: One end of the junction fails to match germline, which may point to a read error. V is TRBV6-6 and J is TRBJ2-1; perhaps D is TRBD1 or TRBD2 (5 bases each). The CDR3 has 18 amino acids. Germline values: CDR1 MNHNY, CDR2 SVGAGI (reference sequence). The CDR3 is CASNYSTRGGSGYNEQFF. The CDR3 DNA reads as TGTGCCAGCAATTACTCGACTCGGGGCGGAAGCGGCTACAATGAGCAGTTCTTC.

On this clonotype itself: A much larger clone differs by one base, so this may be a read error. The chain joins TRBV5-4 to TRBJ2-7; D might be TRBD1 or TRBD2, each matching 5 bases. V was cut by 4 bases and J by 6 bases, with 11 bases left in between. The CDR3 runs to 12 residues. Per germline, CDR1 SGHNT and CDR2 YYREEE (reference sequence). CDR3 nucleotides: TGTGCCAGCAGCCACACAGGAGGCGAGCAGTACTTC. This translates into CASSHTGGEQYF.

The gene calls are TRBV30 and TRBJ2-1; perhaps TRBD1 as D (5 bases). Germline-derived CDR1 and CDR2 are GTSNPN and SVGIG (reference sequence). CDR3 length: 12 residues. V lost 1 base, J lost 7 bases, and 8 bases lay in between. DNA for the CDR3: TGTGCCTGGAGTGGGGGCGTTAATGAGCAGTTCTTC. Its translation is CAWSGGVNEQFF.

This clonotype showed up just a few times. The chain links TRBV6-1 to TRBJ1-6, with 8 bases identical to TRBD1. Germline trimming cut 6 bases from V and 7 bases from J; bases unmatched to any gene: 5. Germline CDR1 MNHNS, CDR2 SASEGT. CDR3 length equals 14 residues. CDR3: CASSVDRVNSPLHF. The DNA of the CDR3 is TGTGCCAGCAGCGTGGACAGGGTAAATTCACCCCTCCACTTT.

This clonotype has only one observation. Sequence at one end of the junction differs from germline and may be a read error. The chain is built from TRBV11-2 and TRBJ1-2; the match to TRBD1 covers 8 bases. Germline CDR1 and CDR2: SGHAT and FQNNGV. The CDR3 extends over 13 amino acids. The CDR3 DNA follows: TGTGTCAGCAGCATGACAGGGGCCTATGGCTACACCTTC. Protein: CVSSMTGAYGYTF. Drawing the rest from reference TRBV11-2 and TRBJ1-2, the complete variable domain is EAGVAQSPRYKIIEKRQSVAFWCNPISGHATLYWYQQILGQGPKLLIQFQNNGVVDDSQLPKDRFSAERLKGVDSTLKIQPAKLEDSAVYLCVSSMTGAYGYTFGSGTRLTVV.

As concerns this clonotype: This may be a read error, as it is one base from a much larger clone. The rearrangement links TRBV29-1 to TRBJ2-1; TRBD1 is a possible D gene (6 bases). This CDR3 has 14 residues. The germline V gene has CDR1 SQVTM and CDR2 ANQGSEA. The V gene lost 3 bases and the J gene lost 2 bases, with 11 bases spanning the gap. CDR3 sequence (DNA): TGCAGCGTTGATTGGACAGTCGCCTACAATGAGCAGTTCTTC. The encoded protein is CSVDWTVAYNEQFF.

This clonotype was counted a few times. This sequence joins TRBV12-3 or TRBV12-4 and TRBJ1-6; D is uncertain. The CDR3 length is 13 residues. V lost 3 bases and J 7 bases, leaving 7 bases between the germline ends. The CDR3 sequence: CASSFYRNSPLHF. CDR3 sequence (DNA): TGTGCCAGCAGTTTTTATAGAAATTCACCCCTCCACTTT.